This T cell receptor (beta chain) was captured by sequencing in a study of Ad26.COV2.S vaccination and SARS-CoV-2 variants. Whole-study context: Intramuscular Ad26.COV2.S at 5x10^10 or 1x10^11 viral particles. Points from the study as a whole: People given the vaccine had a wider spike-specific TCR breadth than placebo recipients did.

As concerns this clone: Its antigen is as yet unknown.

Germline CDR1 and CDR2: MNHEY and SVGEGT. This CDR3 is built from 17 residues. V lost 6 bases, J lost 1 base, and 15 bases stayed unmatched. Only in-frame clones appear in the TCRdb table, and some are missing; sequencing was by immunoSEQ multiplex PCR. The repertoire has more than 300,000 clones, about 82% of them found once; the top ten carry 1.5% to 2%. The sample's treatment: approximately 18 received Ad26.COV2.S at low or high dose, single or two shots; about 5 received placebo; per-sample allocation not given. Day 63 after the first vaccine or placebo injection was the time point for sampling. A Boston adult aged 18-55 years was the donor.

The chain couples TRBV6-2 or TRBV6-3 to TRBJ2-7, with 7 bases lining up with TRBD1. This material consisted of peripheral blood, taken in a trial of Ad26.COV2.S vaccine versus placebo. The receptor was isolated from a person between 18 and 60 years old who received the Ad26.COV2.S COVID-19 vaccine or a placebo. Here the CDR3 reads CASSPGTARTISYEQYF. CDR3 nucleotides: TGTGCCAGCAGCCCTGGGACAGCTCGTACTATTTCCTACGAGCAGTACTTC.